This T cell receptor beta chain was captured in a study of T cells in tuberculosis. Study overall: Sequenced TCRs come from CD1B-GMM tetramer-binding T cells. General study results and limits: Low-affinity CD1B-GMM tetramer-binding T cells may have been missed.

The method was immunoSEQ multiplex PCR; TCRdb's version includes in-frame clones alone and lacks a portion of them. The sample holds tens of thousands of clones, approximately 91% seen once. The CDR3 spans 14 residues. V lost 4 bases to trimming and J lost 4 bases, with 13 bases between them. CDR1 and CDR2 from the germline V gene are MNHNS and SASEGT. Cells were sorted from thawed PBMC rested overnight and stained with GMM-loaded CD1B tetramer, viability dye and anti-CD3. CD1B tetramers were loaded with Rhodococcus equi-derived C32 glucose monomycolate. Tetramer-sorted PBMC had been CD14 monocyte-depleted before freezing.

This receptor was identified in an adult woman with latent tuberculosis. Sequenced: CD1b-GMM tetramer-negative cells sorted from PBMCs. The rearrangement uses TRBV6-1 and TRBJ1-2; no reliable D call. This CDR3 is CASSVREAGYGYTF. In DNA form, the CDR3 reads TGTGCCAGCAGTGTGAGGGAGGCGGGCTATGGCTACACCTTC.